The clone carrying this TCR beta chain came up many times. This specimen belongs to a study of shared clonotypes between healthy human individuals. Participating donors were healthy, HIV-negative adults free of recent acute infections or vaccinations. Germline values: CDR1 SGHRS, CDR2 YFSETQ. The germline V and J ends were trimmed by 0 bases and 7 bases, with 22 bases remaining between them. The CDR3 is 17 residues long. It was at deep level that the assay was run. Genomic DNA belonging to each subset was distributed in equal measure over several immunoSEQ plates. Unsorted PBMCs provided DNA that was sequenced on ten immunoSEQ deep assay plates. The protocol was immunoSEQ multiplex PCR, while the TCRdb copy is restricted to in-frame clones and leaves out a portion. The sample has 100,000 or so clones, roughly 50% seen once.

This receptor was identified in a woman in her thirties or forties in good health. Some clones in this sample may be carry-over from other donors' samples. The sample taken for sequencing was PBMCs. The chain uses TRBV5-1 and TRBJ2-5, with D possibly called TRBD1 or TRBD2 (5 bases each). In nucleotides, the CDR3 is TGCGCCAGCAGCTTGGGCCCCTCGGGACCCACCTTTGGGACCCAGTACTTC. Its translation is CASSLGPSGPTFGTQYF.